This record concerns one T cell receptor beta chain sequence. The sample comes from a study of blood T cell repertoires in COVID-19. Study-level information: Whether acute or convalescent, the COVID-19 samples came from the United States, Italy and Spain. Nucleic acid was either cDNA or gDNA, and it came from T cells, B-cell-depleted T cells, or PBMCs.

In the authors' workflow: Using reference gene primer amplification, nucleated cell counts were estimated. TCRdb's copy holds only in-frame clones and misses some; the assay was immunoSEQ multiplex PCR. V, J and clone size reflect that table, while D and trimming were determined from the DNA. The repertoire holds under 65,000 clones, 75% to 90% seen once, with 1% to 1.5% in the top ten. CDR3 length equals 12 residues. V lost 4 bases, J lost 9 bases, and 15 bases lay in between. In germline, CDR1 is SQVTM, CDR2 ANQGSEA. Sequencing input: peripheral blood. The receptor was derived from a man aged 55 to 70 with acute or convalescent COVID-19. The chain employs TRBV29-1 and TRBJ1-1, with a weak D call TRBD1 (5 bases). Here the CDR3 reads CSVGSGANKAFF. The CDR3 DNA reads as TGCAGCGTTGGTAGTGGGGCTAACAAAGCTTTCTTT.